This T cell receptor (beta chain) was captured by sequencing in a study of T cell responses to AZD1222 COVID-19 vaccine. Study outcomes and limitations: Donors skewed white British and female; clonal diversity was possibly underestimated.

Produced via immunoSEQ multiplex PCR; TCRdb's table is partial and in-frame only. Here the sample spans about 160,000 clones, around 91% being singletons. Germline CDR1 is SGHTA and CDR2 is FQGNSA. The ends were cut back, 3 bases at V and 6 bases at J, with 3 bases in the middle. There are 11 residues in the CDR3. With regard to this clone: Its antigen is not known.

The receptor's source is an adult in good health. J is TRBJ2-4 and V is TRBV7-2; D remains ambiguous. The sample was peripheral blood, taken on day 0 of AZD1222 vaccination. The CDR3 coding sequence is TGTGCCAGCAGCTTGGGAAACATTCAGTACTTC. Translated: CASSLGNIQYF.